The T cell receptor beta chain under discussion was sequenced for a study of T cells expressing NK-cell markers. As for the study in general: Repertoires of TCR beta were obtained from T cells sorted as CD3+CD56+NKG2C+, CD3+CD56+NKG2C- and CD3+CD56-NKG2C+. Overall study results and limits: In a group of about six donors, dominant NKG2C+ clonotypes represented roughly 1.0-8% of CD8+ T cells. Whether expanded NKG2C+ T cell clones were HCMV-specific remained unclear.

A remark on this clonotype: Antigen unknown.

TCRdb reprocessed the 5' RACE reads; each CDR3 protein has one entry and no DNA is given. The sample has about 370,000 distinct CDR3 sequences. Germline V gene lookup returns CDR1 KGHDR and CDR2 SFDVKD. The CDR3 length is 16 residues. This receptor was taken from a woman between 50 and 59 years old in good health. Sequenced input: blood T cells: a sorted CD56 or NKG2C T cell subset, CD4+ or CD8+ T cells, or bulk PBMC T cells (not recorded which). The V gene is TRBV24-1, the J gene TRBJ2-1. This chain's CDR3 is CATSGHLLSSYNEQFF.